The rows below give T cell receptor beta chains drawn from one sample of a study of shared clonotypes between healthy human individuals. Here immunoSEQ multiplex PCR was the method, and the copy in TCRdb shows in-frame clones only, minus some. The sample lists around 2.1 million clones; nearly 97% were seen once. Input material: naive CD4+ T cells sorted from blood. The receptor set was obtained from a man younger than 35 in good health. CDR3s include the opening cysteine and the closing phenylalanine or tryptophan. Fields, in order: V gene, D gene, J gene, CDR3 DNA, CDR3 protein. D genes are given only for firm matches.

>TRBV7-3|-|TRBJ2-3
TGTGCCAGCAGCTACATCGGCACAGATACGCAGTATTTT
CASSYIGTDTQYF
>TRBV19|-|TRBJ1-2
TGTGCCAGTAGTATCCAGGGAGCTAACTATGGCTACACCTTC
CASSIQGANYGYTF
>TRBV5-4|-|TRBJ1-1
TGTGCCAGCAGCTTGGATTCGGGGAGGGAAGAAGCTTTCTTT
CASSLDSGREEAFF
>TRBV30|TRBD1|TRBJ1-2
TGTGCCTGGAGCGGGGACAGGGGGGATCCTGTCTATGGCTACACCTTC
CAWSGDRGDPVYGYTF
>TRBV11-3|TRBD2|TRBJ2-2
TGTGCCAGCAGCCCCCACCCGATAATAGCGGGAGACCCGACGACCGGGGAGCTGTTTTTT
CASSPHPIIAGDPTTGELFF
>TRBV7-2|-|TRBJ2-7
TGTGCCAGCAGCTCCCTGTTCCCGGGGTACGAGCAGTACTTC
CASSSLFPGYEQYF
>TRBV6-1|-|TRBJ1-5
TGTGCCAGCAGTGGGTCGATGGCAGTCAATCAGCCCCAGCATTTT
CASSGSMAVNQPQHF
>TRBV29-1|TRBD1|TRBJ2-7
TGCAGCGTAACGCATGGGACAGACCCCTCCGAGCAGTACTTC
CSVTHGTDPSEQYF
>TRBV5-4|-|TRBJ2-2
TGTGCCAGCAGGCAGGACAGGAACACCGGGGAGCTGTTTTTT
CASRQDRNTGELFF
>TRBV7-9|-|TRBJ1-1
TGTGCCAGCAGCTTAGTTGAAGGTGGGGCTTTCTTT
CASSLVEGGAFF
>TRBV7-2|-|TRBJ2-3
TGTGCCAGCAGCCCAGGAGAGCAAACCCGGTCTTTCACAGATACGCAGTATTTT
CASSPGEQTRSFTDTQYF
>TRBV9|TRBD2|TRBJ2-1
TGTGCCAGCAGCGTAGGACTAGCGGGAGGACAGAGCTCCTACAATGAGCAGTTCTTC
CASSVGLAGGQSSYNEQFF
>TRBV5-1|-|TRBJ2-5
TGCGCCAGCAGCATCAGACAGACCCAAGAGACCCAGTACTTC
CASSIRQTQETQYF
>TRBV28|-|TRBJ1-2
TGTGCCATCAAGGGCAGGTCCTATGGCTACACCTTC
CAIKGRSYGYTF
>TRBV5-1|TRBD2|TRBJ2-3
TGCGCCAGCTCCCGAGCGGGGGGCACAGATACGCAGTATTTT
CASSRAGGTDTQYF
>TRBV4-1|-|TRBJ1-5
TGCGCCAGCAGCCAAGATTTGGGGGGCTGGGAGCCCCAGCATTTT
CASSQDLGGWEPQHF
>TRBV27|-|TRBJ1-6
TGTGCCAGCAGTTTACGGGGACATCAGAGCTCCTATAATTCACCCCTCCACTTT
CASSLRGHQSSYNSPLHF
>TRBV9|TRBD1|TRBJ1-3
TGTGCCAGCAGCGCAACGACAGGGGGGTATGGAAACACCATATATTTT
CASSATTGGYGNTIYF